This record looks at one T cell receptor (beta chain) sequence and its context. Its antigen is unknown. The data derive from a study of lymphopenia after photon versus proton radiotherapy. Notes on the study in general: Only patients who died were analyzed for survival; proton advantage is unproven. After lymphocyte nadir, photon-treated repertoires showed oligoclonal expansion, especially CD8+ Temra. Under photons, naive T cells and diversity fell while effector/memory populations rose.

Sequenced by immunoSEQ multiplex PCR; TCRdb stores in-frame clones only, minus some. Among approximately 30,000 clones listed, about 93% were seen once. CDR1 and CDR2 (germline): SNHLY, FYNNEI. The length of the CDR3 is 13 residues. Losses at the gene ends were 10 bases for V and 0 bases for J; bases not matched to a gene: 5. This chain links TRBV2 with TRBJ1-1; TRBD1 aligns across 7 bases. Sequenced material: peripheral blood, taken from a patient treated with photon-based radiotherapy. The receptor comes from a woman aged 45-65 years with cholangiocarcinoma. The CDR3 DNA reads TGTGCCACCTCGACAGGGATGAACACTGAAGCTTTCTTT. It specifies CATSTGMNTEAFF.